This T cell receptor beta chain was obtained from a study of T cell changes during pregnancy in multiple sclerosis. The repertoire was sequenced with immunoSEQ multiplex PCR; TCRdb's copy has only in-frame clones and lacks some. This table has some 110,000 clones, about 93% appearing once. The TCR comes from a female donor with multiple sclerosis, enrolled in a pregnancy study. Sequenced material: peripheral blood, taken in the third trimester of pregnancy.

The CDR3 DNA follows: TGTGCCAGCAGCCTTCCGGGAGAGGAGACCCAGTACTTC. Its translation is CASSLPGEETQYF. The gene calls are TRBV11-1 and TRBJ2-5; possibly TRBD2 for D (6 bases). CDR3 length: 13 residues. V was shortened by 5 bases and J by 5 bases, with 12 bases between the two germline ends. The germline gives CDR1 SGHAT, CDR2 FQDESV (reference sequence).